Here is one T cell receptor beta chain with its context. The antigen is unknown. These data originate in a study of vaccination effects on CD4 cells after COVID-19. TCRdb's copy holds only in-frame clones and misses some; the assay was immunoSEQ multiplex PCR. The table records under 70,000 clones, around 76% of them present only once. Within the ViraFEST assay, antigen-specific CD4+ T cells underwent expansion with viral peptide pools prior to sequencing. After less than 11 days in culture, the CD4+ T cells were isolated. Infection dated between March and December 2020, before the Alpha, Beta and Delta variants reached the United States. It was with roughly 11 IU/ml IL-2 and about 10 ug/ml peptides that 1.5 million to 2.5 million PBMC per well were cultured. This material consisted of CD4+ T cells from PBMCs cultured with HIV peptides, taken before COVID-19 vaccination. Sample subset: HIV-1 Nef peptide pool negative control/reference culture. The TCR was taken from a human donor who had a prior SARS-CoV-2 infection.

CDR3 in DNA: TGTGCCAGCTCACCGGGGCTGAGCGGGAGATCCTCTCAAGAGACCCAGTACTTC. It codes for CASSPGLSGRSSQETQYF. The chain recombines TRBV18 with TRBJ2-5; TRBD2 aligns across 8 bases. The CDR3 runs 18 residues. Per germline, CDR1 KGHSH and CDR2 LQKENI. The junction had 14 bases not matched to a gene; V was cut back by 3 bases and J by 2 bases.